These 16 T cell receptor beta chains were all obtained from the same sample, sequenced in a study of blood T cells in healthy people across ages. Primers used in a second PCR of roughly 7 to 12 cycles were a sample-barcoded 5' primer and a J-beta primer mix. TCRdb itself ran the 5' RACE reads through MiXCR, one entry per CDR3 protein. The repertoire holds just under 900,000 distinct CDR3 sequences, with around 30% as singletons. Sequenced material: blood. Receptors were obtained from an elderly woman in good health.

This clonotype was found a few times. The gene calls are TRBV7-2 and TRBJ2-1; D may be TRBD2 (5 bases). This CDR3 has 15 amino acids. V lost 1 base, J lost 5 bases, and 12 bases lay in between. Germline CDR1 reads SGHTA; CDR2 reads FQGNSA. CDR3 DNA: TGTGCCAGCAGCTTAGTCGCGAGGCGGGACAATGAGCAGTTCTTC. The encoded protein is CASSLVARRDNEQFF.

The chain joins TRBV20-1 to TRBJ2-7; a weak D match, TRBD1 (6 bases). The V gene's germline CDR1 is DFQATT and CDR2 SNEGSKA (reference sequence). V lost 1 base and J lost 3, with 19 bases in between. CDR3 length: 16 amino acids. CDR3 bases: TGCAGTGCTAGAGGTCCCACAGGGAAGGAAGTCTACGAGCAGTACTTC. Its translation is CSARGPTGKEVYEQYF.

A few counts support this clonotype. A read error may explain this, as a much larger clone is one base away. The rearrangement uses TRBV12-3 or TRBV12-4 and TRBJ2-3, with D maybe TRBD1 (6 bases). V was cut by 6 bases and J by 0 bases, with 13 bases left in between. This CDR3 region has 15 residues. The CDR3 DNA is TGTGCCAGCAGGCCACAGGGTATGAGCACAGATACGCAGTATTTT. This encodes CASRPQGMSTDTQYF.

This clonotype was detected ten times or more. CDR3 nucleotides: TGTGCCAGCAGTCCTGGCGGTACCCACACAGATACGCAGTATTTT. Translating it yields CASSPGGTHTDTQYF. The chain employs TRBV6-2 or TRBV6-3 and TRBJ2-3; D gene unclear. This CDR3 spans 15 amino acids. Germline CDR1 reads MNHEY; CDR2 reads SVGEGT. V dropped 5 bases and J dropped 2 bases, with 14 bases sitting between them.

This clonotype showed up many times. The chain employs TRBV20-1 and TRBJ2-5; no reliable D call. CDR1 is DFQATT, CDR2 SNEGSKA, per germline (reference sequence). Trimming left V 8 bases short and J 4 bases short, with 29 bases between. The CDR3 is 17 residues long. This chain's CDR3 is CSTNDKGRRPSGETQYF. For the CDR3, the DNA is TGCAGTACTAACGACAAGGGAAGACGCCCCAGTGGAGAGACCCAGTACTTC.

A remark on this clonotype: At one boundary the junction diverges from the germline segment, which might be a read error. Written as DNA, the CDR3 is TGCGCCAGCAGCCAAGGGCTCGGGACAATATTAAATCAGCCCCGGCATTTT. Protein: CASSQGLGTILNQPRHF. The chain recombines TRBV4-3 with TRBJ1-5, with D maybe TRBD1 (6 bases). The CDR3 contains 17 residues. Germline CDR1 is LGHNA and CDR2 is YSLEER.

This clonotype has a handful of counts. The chain couples TRBV30 to TRBJ1-4; no definite D call. The germline CDR1 and CDR2 sequences are GTSNPN and SVGIG (reference sequence). This CDR3 has 14 amino acids. Trimming stripped 3 bases from V and 7 bases from J, with 15 bases between. The CDR3 spells CAWRSASKGEKLFF. In nucleotides, the CDR3 is TGTGCCTGGAGAAGCGCTTCGAAGGGTGAAAAACTGTTTTTT.

This clonotype was picked up a small number of times. The V call is TRBV2, the J call TRBJ1-5; D call uncertain. The germline CDR1 and CDR2 sequences are SNHLY and FYNNEI. This CDR3 comprises 15 residues. V gave up 2 bases and J gave up 5 bases, with 13 bases separating them. CDR3 DNA sequence: TGTGCCAGCAGTGAACGACGGCCCAGTTATCAGCCCCAGCATTTT. As protein: CASSERRPSYQPQHF. Full variable domain (rest looked up from reference TRBV2 and TRBJ1-5): EPEVTQTPSHQVTQMGQEVILRCVPISNHLYFYWYRQILGQKVEFLVSFYNNEISEKSEIFDDQFSVERPDGSNFTLKIRSTKLEDSAMYFCASSERRPSYQPQHFGDGTRLSIL.

This clonotype was observed many times. The junction departs from germline at one end; a sequencing error may be responsible. This chain uses TRBV6-2 or TRBV6-3 with TRBJ2-3; 14 nucleotides align to TRBD2. The CDR3 covers 17 residues. Germline CDR1 and CDR2: MNHEY and SVGEGT. The CDR3 loop is CASIYSGLAGGPDTQYF. CDR3 in DNA: TGTGCCAGCATTTACTCAGGACTAGCGGGGGGTCCAGATACGCAGTATTTT.

In its sample, this clonotype was seen a few times. The chain is built from TRBV6-5 and TRBJ1-2; D call uncertain. The V gene's germline CDR1 is MNHEY and CDR2 SVGAGI. The CDR3 consists of 11 residues. V was shortened by 7 bases and J by 8 bases, with 11 bases between the two germline ends. The CDR3 loop is CASNGLGGYTF. The CDR3 DNA follows: TGTGCCAGCAACGGATTAGGGGGCTACACCTTC.

This clonotype has more than one count but fewer than ten. The rearrangement joins TRBV7-9 to TRBJ1-1, with D perhaps matching TRBD1 (5 bases). There are 13 residues in the CDR3. CDR1 and CDR2 from the germline V gene are SEHNR and FQNEAQ (reference sequence). V dropped 1 base and J dropped 7 bases, with 10 bases sitting between them. The CDR3 DNA reads as TGTGCCAGCAGCTTAGAATACAGGCTTGAAGCTTTCTTT. Its translation is CASSLEYRLEAFF.

On this clonotype itself: A much more abundant neighbour one base away suggests this may be a read error. The chain has TRBV7-2 and TRBJ2-7, with a tentative D call TRBD2 (6 bases). CDR1 SGHTA and CDR2 FQGNSA come from the germline V gene. This CDR3 has 13 amino acids. V was clipped by 1 base and J by 6 bases, with 10 bases between them. The DNA for the CDR3 is TGTACCAGCAGCTTAGTACGGGGAGGCGAGCAGTACTTC. This sequence encodes CTSSLVRGGEQYF.

With respect to this clonotype: A clone one base away is much larger, so this may be a read error. V and J are TRBV7-2 and TRBJ2-4; 11 bases map to TRBD2. Germline V lookup: CDR1 SGHTA, CDR2 FQGNSA. Unmatched junction bases numbered 12, after V lost 1 base and J lost 13 bases. The CDR3 loop spans 16 amino acids. The CDR3 DNA sequence: TGTGCCAGCAGCTTAGGGGGCCTAGCGGGGGGCAATGAGCAGTACTTC. It specifies CASSLGGLAGGNEQYF.

The chain has TRBV4-1 and TRBJ2-5; the match to TRBD2 covers 14 bases. Gene TRBJ2-7 matches the end of the DNA better, so the J call may be wrong. Germline loops: CDR1 MGHRA, CDR2 YSYEKL. The CDR3 runs to 16 residues. The chain's CDR3 is CASSPGTSGSRDEQYF. For the CDR3, the DNA is TGCGCCAGCAGCCCCGGGACTAGCGGGAGTAGGGACGAGCAGTACTTC.

This clonotype was seen only a few times. V gene TRBV6-5 combines with J gene TRBJ1-2; 7 bases are a match to TRBD1. Trimming removed 0 bases from V and 8 bases from J; junction bases left unmatched: 9. This CDR3 comprises 15 residues. Per germline, CDR1 MNHEY and CDR2 SVGAGI. CDR3 residues: CASSYSTTQGVGYTF. CDR3 DNA sequence: TGTGCCAGCAGTTACTCGACCACTCAGGGGGTAGGCTACACCTTC.

This clonotype has a count of ten or more. The V and J genes are TRBV25-1 and TRBJ2-1, with D unresolved. Trimming removed 0 bases from V and 7 bases from J, with 7 bases in between. The CDR3 loop spans 13 amino acids. Looked up from germline, CDR1 is MGHDK and CDR2 is SYGVNS. CDR3 region: CASSEYMANEQFF. Written as DNA, the CDR3 is TGTGCCAGCAGTGAATATATGGCGAATGAGCAGTTCTTC.